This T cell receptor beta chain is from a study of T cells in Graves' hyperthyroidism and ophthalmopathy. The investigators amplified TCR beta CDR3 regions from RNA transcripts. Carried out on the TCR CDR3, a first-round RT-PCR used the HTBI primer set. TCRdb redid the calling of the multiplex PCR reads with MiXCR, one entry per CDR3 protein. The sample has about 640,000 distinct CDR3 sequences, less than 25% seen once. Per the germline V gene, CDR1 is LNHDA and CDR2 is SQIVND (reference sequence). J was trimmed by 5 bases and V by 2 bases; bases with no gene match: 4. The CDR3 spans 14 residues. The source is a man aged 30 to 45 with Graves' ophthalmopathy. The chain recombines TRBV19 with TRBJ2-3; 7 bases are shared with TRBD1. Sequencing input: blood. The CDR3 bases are TGTGCCAGTAGTATATCGAGGGGGCAAGATACGCAGTATTTT. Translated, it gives CASSISRGQDTQYF.